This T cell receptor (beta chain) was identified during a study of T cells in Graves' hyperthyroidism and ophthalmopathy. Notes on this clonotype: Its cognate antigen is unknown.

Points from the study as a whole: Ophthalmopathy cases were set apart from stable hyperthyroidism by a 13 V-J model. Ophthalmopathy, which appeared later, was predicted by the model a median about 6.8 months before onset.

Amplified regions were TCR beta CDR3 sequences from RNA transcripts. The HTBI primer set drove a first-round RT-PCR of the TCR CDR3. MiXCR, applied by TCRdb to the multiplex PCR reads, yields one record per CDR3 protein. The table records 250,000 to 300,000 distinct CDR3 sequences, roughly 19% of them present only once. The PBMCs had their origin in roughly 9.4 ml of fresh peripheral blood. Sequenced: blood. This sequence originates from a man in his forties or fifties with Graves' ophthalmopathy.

CDR3 sequence: CASSIRGGSGANVLTF. In nucleotides, the CDR3 is TGTGCCAGTAGTATAAGGGGGGGCTCTGGGGCCAACGTCCTGACTTTC. This chain uses TRBV19 with TRBJ2-6; D may be TRBD2 (7 bases). This CDR3 has 16 amino acids. Germline V gene lookup returns CDR1 LNHDA and CDR2 SQIVND (reference sequence). Trimming removed 2 bases at V and 0 bases at J, with 8 bases between.